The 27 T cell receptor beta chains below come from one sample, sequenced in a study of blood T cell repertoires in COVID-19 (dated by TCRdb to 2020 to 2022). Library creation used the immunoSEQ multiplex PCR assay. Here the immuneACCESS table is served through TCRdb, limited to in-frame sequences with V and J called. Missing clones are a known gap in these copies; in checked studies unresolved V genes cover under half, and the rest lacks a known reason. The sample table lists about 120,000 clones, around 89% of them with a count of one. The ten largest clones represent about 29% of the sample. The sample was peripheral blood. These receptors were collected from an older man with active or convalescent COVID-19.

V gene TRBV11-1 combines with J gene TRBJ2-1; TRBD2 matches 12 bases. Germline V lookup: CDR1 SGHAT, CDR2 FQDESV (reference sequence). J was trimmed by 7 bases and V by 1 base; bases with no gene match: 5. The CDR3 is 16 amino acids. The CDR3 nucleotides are TGTGCCAGCAGCTTAGAGCTAGCGGGAGGGCCTAATGAGCAGTTCTTC. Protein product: CASSLELAGGPNEQFF.

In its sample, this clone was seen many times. Here the CDR3 DNA reads TGTGCCATCTCGGGACTAGCGGGAGACCCCGGGGAGCTGTTTTTT. Protein product: CAISGLAGDPGELFF. The V and J genes are TRBV6-8 and TRBJ2-2; 14 bases map to TRBD2. The trim removed 10 bases at V and 6 bases at J, leaving 7 bases unmatched. Germline lookup yields CDR1 MNHGY and CDR2 SAAAGT. CDR3 length: 15 residues.

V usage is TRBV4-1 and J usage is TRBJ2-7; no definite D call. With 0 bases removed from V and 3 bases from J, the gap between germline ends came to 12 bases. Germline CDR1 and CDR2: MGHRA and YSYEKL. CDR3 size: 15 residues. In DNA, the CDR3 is TGCGCCAGCAGCCAAGATTGGCCAGGATTCTACGAGCAGTACTTC. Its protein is CASSQDWPGFYEQYF.

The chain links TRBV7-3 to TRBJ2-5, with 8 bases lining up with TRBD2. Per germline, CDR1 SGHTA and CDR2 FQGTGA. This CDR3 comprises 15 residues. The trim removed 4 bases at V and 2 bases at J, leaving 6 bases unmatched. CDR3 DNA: TGTGCCAGCAGCTCAGGGACTAGTGGGCAAGAGACCCAGTACTTC. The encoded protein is CASSSGTSGQETQYF.

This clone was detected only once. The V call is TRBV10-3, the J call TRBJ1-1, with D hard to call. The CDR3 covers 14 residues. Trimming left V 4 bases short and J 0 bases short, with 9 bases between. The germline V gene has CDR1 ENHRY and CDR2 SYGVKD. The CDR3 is CAISGGGLNTEAFF. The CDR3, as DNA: TGTGCCATCAGTGGAGGAGGCTTGAACACTGAAGCTTTCTTT.

DNA for the CDR3: TGTGCCAGCAGTGTAGGGGAAAGTAATTCACCCCTCCACTTT. This codes for CASSVGESNSPLHF. This chain connects TRBV2 to TRBJ1-6, with D perhaps TRBD1 (5 bases). In germline, CDR1 is SNHLY, CDR2 FYNNEI. Trimming took off 4 bases at V and 6 bases at J, with 10 bases between the two ends. The CDR3 runs 14 residues.

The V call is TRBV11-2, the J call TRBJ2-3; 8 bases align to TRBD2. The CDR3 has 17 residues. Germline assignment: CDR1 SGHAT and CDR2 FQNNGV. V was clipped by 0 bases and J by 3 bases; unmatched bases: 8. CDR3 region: CASSLDPAGVRTDTQYF. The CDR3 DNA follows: TGTGCCAGCAGCTTAGATCCAGCGGGAGTAAGGACAGATACGCAGTATTTT.

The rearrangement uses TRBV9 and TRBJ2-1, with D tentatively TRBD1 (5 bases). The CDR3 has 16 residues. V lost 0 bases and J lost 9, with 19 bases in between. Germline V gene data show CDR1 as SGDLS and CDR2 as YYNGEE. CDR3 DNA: TGTGCCAGCAGCGTAGGAGTCTCAACCCAGGGTCTTGAGCAGTTCTTC. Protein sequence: CASSVGVSTQGLEQFF.

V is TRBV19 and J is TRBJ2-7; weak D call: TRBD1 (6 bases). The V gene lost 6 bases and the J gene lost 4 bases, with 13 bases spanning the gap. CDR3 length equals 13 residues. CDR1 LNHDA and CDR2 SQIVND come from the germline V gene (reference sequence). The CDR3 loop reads CASSPPDRYEQYF. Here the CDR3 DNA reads TGTGCCAGTAGCCCTCCGGACAGATACGAGCAGTACTTC.

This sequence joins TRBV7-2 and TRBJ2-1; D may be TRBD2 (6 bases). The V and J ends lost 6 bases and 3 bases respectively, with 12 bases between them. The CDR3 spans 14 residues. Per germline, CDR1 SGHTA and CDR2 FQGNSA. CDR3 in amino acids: CASRRRGFYNEQFF. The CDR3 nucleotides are TGTGCCAGCAGGAGGCGGGGCTTCTACAATGAGCAGTTCTTC.

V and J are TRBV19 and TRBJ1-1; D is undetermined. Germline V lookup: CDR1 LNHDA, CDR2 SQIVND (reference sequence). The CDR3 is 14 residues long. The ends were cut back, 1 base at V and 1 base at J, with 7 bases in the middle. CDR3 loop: CASSIGARNTEAFF. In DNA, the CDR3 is TGTGCCAGTAGTATAGGCGCGAGGAACACTGAAGCTTTCTTT.

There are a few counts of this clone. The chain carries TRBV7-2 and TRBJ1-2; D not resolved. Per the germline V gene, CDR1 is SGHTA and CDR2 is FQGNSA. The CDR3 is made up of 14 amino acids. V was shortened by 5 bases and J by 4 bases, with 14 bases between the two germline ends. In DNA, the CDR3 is TGTGCCAGCAGCCTCCGGCGGGCGGTCTATGGCTACACCTTC. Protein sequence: CASSLRRAVYGYTF.

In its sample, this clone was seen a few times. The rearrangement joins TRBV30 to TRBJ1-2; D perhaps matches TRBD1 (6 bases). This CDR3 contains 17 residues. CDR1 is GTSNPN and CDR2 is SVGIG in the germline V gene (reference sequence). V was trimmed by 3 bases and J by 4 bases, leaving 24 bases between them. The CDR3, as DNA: TGTGCCTGGAGCGAAAGGGCCTGGGGGCAGGGCGCCTATGGCTACACCTTC. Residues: CAWSERAWGQGAYGYTF.

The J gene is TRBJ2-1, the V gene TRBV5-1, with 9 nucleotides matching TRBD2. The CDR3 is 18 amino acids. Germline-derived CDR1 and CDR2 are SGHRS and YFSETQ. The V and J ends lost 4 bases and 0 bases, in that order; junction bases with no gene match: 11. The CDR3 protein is CASSPIAGDLSSYNEQFF. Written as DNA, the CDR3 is TGCGCCAGCAGCCCGATAGCGGGGGACCTAAGCTCCTACAATGAGCAGTTCTTC.

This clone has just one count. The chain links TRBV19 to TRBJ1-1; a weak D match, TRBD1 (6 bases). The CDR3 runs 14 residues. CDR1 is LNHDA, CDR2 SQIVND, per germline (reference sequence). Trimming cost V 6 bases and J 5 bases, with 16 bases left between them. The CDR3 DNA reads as TGTGCCAGTAGCGATGGGGGCCGAGGGACTGAAGCTTTCTTT. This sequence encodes CASSDGGRGTEAFF.

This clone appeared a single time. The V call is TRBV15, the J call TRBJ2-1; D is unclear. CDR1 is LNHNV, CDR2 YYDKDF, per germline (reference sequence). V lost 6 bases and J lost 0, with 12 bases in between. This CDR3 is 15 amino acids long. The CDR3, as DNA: TGTGCCACCAGTCGCACTCTAGGCTCCTACAATGAGCAGTTCTTC. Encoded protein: CATSRTLGSYNEQFF.

DNA of the CDR3: TGTGCCAGCAGCCAAGAGGGGGCCCGGTCGGATACGCAGTATTTT. Translating it yields CASSQEGARSDTQYF. The V and J genes are TRBV3-1 (or the pseudogene TRBV3-2) and TRBJ2-3, with a tentative D call TRBD1 (6 bases). This CDR3 has 15 amino acids. The V gene lost 0 bases and the J gene lost 6 bases, with 13 bases spanning the gap. Germline loops: CDR1 LGHDT, CDR2 YNNKEL (reference sequence).

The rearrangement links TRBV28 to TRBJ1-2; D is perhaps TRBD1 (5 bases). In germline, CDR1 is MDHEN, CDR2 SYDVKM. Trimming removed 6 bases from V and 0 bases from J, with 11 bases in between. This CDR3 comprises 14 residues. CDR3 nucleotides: TGTGCCAGCAGCTCCGCGGGGGCTAACTATGGCTACACCTTC. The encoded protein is CASSSAGANYGYTF.

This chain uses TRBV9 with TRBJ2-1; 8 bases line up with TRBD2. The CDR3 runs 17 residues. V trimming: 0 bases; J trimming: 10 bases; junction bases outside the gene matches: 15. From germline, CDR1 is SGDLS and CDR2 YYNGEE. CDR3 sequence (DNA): TGTGCCAGCAGCGTAGAAGGTATCGGACTAGCCCCAAGGGAGCAGTTCTTC. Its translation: CASSVEGIGLAPREQFF. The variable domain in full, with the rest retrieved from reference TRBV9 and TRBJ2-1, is DSGVTQTPKHLITATGQRVTLRCSPRSGDLSVYWYQQSLDQGLQFLIQYYNGEERAKGNILERFSAQQFPDLHSELNLSSLELGDSALYFCASSVEGIGLAPREQFFGPGTRLTVL.

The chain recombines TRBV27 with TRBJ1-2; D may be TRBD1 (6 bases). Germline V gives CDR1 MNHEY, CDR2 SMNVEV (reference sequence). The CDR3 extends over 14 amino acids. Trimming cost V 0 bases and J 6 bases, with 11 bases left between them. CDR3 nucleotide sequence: TGTGCCAGCAGTTTATCCACAGGGTGGGATGGCTACACCTTC. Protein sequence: CASSLSTGWDGYTF.

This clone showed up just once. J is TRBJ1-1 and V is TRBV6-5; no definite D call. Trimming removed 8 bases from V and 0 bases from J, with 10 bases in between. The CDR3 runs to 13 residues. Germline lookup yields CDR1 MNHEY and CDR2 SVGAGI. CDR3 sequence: CASVTDMNTEAFF. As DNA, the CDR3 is TGTGCCAGCGTAACAGACATGAACACTGAAGCTTTCTTT.

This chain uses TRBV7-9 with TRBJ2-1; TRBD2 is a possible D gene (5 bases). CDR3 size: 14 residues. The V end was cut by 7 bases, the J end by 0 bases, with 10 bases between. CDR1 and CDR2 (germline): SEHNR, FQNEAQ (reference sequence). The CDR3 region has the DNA TGTGCCAGCAATACGGGGAGCTCCTACAATGAGCAGTTCTTC. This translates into CASNTGSSYNEQFF.

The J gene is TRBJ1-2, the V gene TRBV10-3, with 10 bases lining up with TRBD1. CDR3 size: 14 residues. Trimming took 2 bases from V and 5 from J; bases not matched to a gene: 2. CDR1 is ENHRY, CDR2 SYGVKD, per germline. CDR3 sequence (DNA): TGTGCCATCAGTGAGACGGGACAGGGGTATGGCTACACCTTC. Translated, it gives CAISETGQGYGYTF.

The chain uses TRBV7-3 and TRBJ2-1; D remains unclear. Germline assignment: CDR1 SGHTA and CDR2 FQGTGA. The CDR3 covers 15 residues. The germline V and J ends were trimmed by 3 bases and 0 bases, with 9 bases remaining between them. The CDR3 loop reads CASSLGSSSYNEQFF. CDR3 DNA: TGTGCCAGCAGCTTGGGTAGCTCCTCCTACAATGAGCAGTTCTTC.

CDR3 bases: TGTGCCAGCAGTAGGACAAGTCAATTCAATCAGCCCCAGCATTTT. Translated: CASSRTSQFNQPQHF. The chain joins TRBV28 to TRBJ1-5, with D possibly being TRBD1 (5 bases). Germline V gene lookup returns CDR1 MDHEN and CDR2 SYDVKM. The CDR3 runs 15 residues. Between the trimmed V and J ends, which lost 5 bases and 3 bases, there was a span of 14 bases.

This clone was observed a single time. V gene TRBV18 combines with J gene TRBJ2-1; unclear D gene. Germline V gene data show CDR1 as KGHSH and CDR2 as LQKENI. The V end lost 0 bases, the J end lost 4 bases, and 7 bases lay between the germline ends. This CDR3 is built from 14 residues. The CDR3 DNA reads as TGTGCCAGCTCACCACCGCTCCTATACAATGAGCAGTTCTTC. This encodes CASSPPLLYNEQFF. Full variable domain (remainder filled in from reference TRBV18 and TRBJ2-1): NAGVMQNPRHLVRRRGQEARLRCSPMKGHSHVYWYRQLPEEGLKFMVYLQKENIIDESGMPKERFSAEFPKEGPSILRIQQVVRGDSAAYFCASSPPLLYNEQFFGPGTRLTVL.

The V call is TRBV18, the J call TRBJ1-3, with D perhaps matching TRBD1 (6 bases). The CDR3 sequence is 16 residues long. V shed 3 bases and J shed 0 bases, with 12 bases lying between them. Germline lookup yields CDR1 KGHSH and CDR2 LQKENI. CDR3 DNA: TGTGCCAGCTCACCGCTGGGACAACTCTCTGGAAACACCATATATTTT. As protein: CASSPLGQLSGNTIYF.